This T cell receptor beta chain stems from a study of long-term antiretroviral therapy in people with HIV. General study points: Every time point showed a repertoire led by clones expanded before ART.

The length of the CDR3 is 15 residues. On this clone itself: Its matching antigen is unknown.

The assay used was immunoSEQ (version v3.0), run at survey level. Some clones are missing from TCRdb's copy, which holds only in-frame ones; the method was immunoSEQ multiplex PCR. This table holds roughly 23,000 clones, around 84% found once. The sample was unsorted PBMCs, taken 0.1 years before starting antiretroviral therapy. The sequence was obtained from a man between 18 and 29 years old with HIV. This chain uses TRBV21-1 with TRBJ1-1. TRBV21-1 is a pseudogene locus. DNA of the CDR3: TGTGCCAGCAGCAGTCCTGGGACGGGGGACACTGAAGCTTTCTTT. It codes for CASSSPGTGDTEAFF.